These 27 T cell receptor beta chains were sequenced from one sample in a study of T cell responses to AZD1222 COVID-19 vaccine. Some clones are missing from TCRdb's copy, which holds only in-frame ones; the method was immunoSEQ multiplex PCR. Seen here are around 110,000 clones, 84% observed once, and the top ten hold about 9.7%. Specimen: peripheral blood, collected on day 0 of AZD1222 vaccination. These receptors were collected from an adult in good health.

The chain joins TRBV2 to TRBJ1-5; 7 nucleotides line up with TRBD1. V trimming: 8 bases; J trimming: 3 bases; junction bases outside the gene matches: 4. Germline CDR1 SNHLY, CDR2 FYNNEI. The CDR3 length is 13 residues. The CDR3 here is CASLQGLNQPQHF. CDR3 DNA: TGTGCCAGCCTACAGGGGCTCAATCAGCCCCAGCATTTT.

V and J are TRBV18 and TRBJ1-4, with D perhaps matching TRBD1 (5 bases). With 3 bases removed from V and 5 bases from J, the gap between germline ends came to 13 bases. Germline assignment: CDR1 KGHSH and CDR2 LQKENI. The CDR3 runs 15 residues. The CDR3 reads CASSPAGTYNEKLFF. The DNA for the CDR3 is TGTGCCAGCTCACCTGCCGGGACCTACAATGAAAAACTGTTTTTT.

The CDR3 DNA is TGTGCCAGCAGGGGACAGGGGGCGTCAAGGGGCTACACCTTC. Its protein product is CASRGQGASRGYTF. V is TRBV28 and J is TRBJ1-2; TRBD1 aligns across 12 bases. The CDR3 length is 14 residues. The V and J ends lost 6 bases and 8 bases, in that order; junction bases with no gene match: 7. CDR1 MDHEN and CDR2 SYDVKM come from the germline V gene.

The V gene is TRBV19, the J gene TRBJ2-5; 15 bases align to TRBD2. Germline CDR1 is LNHDA and CDR2 is SQIVND (reference sequence). The CDR3 length is 17 residues. The ends lost 3 bases at V and 4 bases at J; junction bases unmatched: 6. CDR3 bases: TGTGCCAGTAGTATTGGGACTAGCGGGAGGTTGGGAGAGACCCAGTACTTC. Translation: CASSIGTSGRLGETQYF.

The rearrangement uses TRBV29-1 and TRBJ1-2; no reliable D call. The CDR3 is made up of 14 amino acids. In germline, CDR1 is SQVTM, CDR2 ANQGSEA. Trimming took off 3 bases at V and 0 bases at J, with 11 bases between the two ends. The CDR3 spells CSVDRQTTNYGYTF. The CDR3 DNA reads TGCAGCGTTGACCGCCAGACAACTAACTATGGCTACACCTTC.

The chain has TRBV6-1 and TRBJ1-3; a weak D match, TRBD1 (5 bases). This CDR3 has 16 amino acids. CDR1 and CDR2 (germline): MNHNS, SASEGT. V shed 1 base and J shed 0 bases, with 10 bases lying between them. CDR3 in DNA: TGTGCCAGCAGTGAAGAGCAGGGCCGCTCTGGAAACACCATATATTTT. Its translation: CASSEEQGRSGNTIYF.

The chain has TRBV30 and TRBJ1-1; D remains ambiguous. The CDR3 totals 11 residues. V was pared by 3 bases and J by 2 bases, with 4 bases between. Germline V CDR1 and CDR2: GTSNPN, SVGIG (reference sequence). The CDR3 coding sequence is TGTGCCTGGAGGTATAACACTGAAGCTTTCTTT. Its protein is CAWRYNTEAFF.

The CDR3 DNA is TGTGCCAGCAGCCTCTCTCGTGGGCTTTACAATGAGCAGTTCTTC. Translating gives CASSLSRGLYNEQFF. The chain combines TRBV11-1 with TRBJ2-1; no firm D call. The germline gives CDR1 SGHAT, CDR2 FQDESV (reference sequence). V shed 5 bases and J shed 4 bases, with 15 bases lying between them. This CDR3 is 15 amino acids long.

The CDR3 is CASSSVQGAGQPQHF. In DNA form, the CDR3 reads TGTGCCAGCAGTTCGGTACAGGGGGCGGGTCAGCCCCAGCATTTT. The chain is built from TRBV6-5 and TRBJ1-5; 9 bases are a match to TRBD1. Germline loops: CDR1 MNHEY, CDR2 SVGAGI. Trimming removed 4 bases from V and 6 bases from J; junction bases left unmatched: 7. The CDR3 covers 15 residues.

Details on this clone: A read error may account for a junction end that differs from germline. This chain uses TRBV7-7 with TRBJ2-5; 11 nucleotides match TRBD2. CDR3 length: 15 amino acids. Germline CDR1 and CDR2: SSHAT and FNYEAQ (reference sequence). Here the CDR3 DNA reads TGTGCTAGCAGCTTAACTAGCGGGGGCGAAGAGACCCAGTACTTC. This codes for CASSLTSGGEETQYF.

This clone has just one count. The chain employs TRBV5-4 and TRBJ1-2; D is unclear. The germline V and J ends were trimmed by 1 base and 6 bases, with 10 bases remaining between them. The CDR3 loop spans 13 amino acids. Germline CDR1 reads SGHNT; CDR2 reads YYREEE (reference sequence). The CDR3 DNA follows: TGTGCCAGCAGCTTGATAGGGAGAGATGGCTACACCTTC. Its translation is CASSLIGRDGYTF.

CDR3 bases: TGTGCCAGCATTTTACAGCCACGTAATTCACCCCTCCACTTT. Translating gives CASILQPRNSPLHF. This chain connects TRBV2 to TRBJ1-6; D ambiguous. This CDR3 contains 14 residues. Germline assignment: CDR1 SNHLY and CDR2 FYNNEI. Trimming removed 7 bases from V and 6 bases from J, with 13 bases in between.

J is TRBJ2-3 and V is TRBV9; weak D call: TRBD2 (6 bases). The CDR3 runs to 15 residues. V lost 4 bases, J lost 2 bases, and 14 bases lay in between. CDR1 is SGDLS, CDR2 YYNGEE, per germline. CDR3 DNA sequence: TGTGCCAGCAGCCCAACCCGGGGGACCACAGATACGCAGTATTTT. Its translation: CASSPTRGTTDTQYF.

In regard to this clone: A junction end diverges from the germline sequence, so it may reflect a read error. The rearrangement joins TRBV28 to TRBJ2-7; D perhaps matches TRBD1 (5 bases). The CDR3 is 12 residues long. CDR1 and CDR2 (germline): MDHEN, SYDVKM. The CDR3 spells CASSLPWGRVHF. DNA of the CDR3: TGTGCCAGCAGTTTACCCTGGGGCAGGGTACACTTC.

V usage is TRBV19 and J usage is TRBJ2-1; possibly TRBD1 or TRBD2 for D (5 bases each). This CDR3 region has 14 residues. Trimming removed 3 bases at V and 15 bases at J, with 21 bases between. Germline V CDR1 and CDR2: LNHDA, SQIVND (reference sequence). CDR3: CASSITSGRHFAFF. The CDR3 nucleotides are TGTGCCAGTAGTATTACTTCGGGACGGCACTTTGCGTTCTTC.

This clone has just a few counts. The CDR3 here is CSVAGQIGQPQHF. The CDR3 region has the DNA TGCAGCGTTGCCGGACAGATTGGTCAGCCCCAGCATTTT. This chain uses TRBV29-1 with TRBJ1-5; weak D call: TRBD1 (6 bases). The germline V gene has CDR1 SQVTM and CDR2 ANQGSEA. CDR3 length equals 13 residues. The germline V and J ends were trimmed by 4 bases and 6 bases, with 13 bases remaining between them.

The chain carries TRBV11-2 and TRBJ2-7; perhaps TRBD1 as D (6 bases). The CDR3 is 14 amino acids. The germline V gene encodes CDR1 SGHAT and CDR2 FQNNGV. V shed 2 bases and J shed 4 bases, with 12 bases lying between them. The CDR3, as DNA: TGTGCCAGCAGCTTACTTACAGGGTCGTACGAGCAGTACTTC. Translating gives CASSLLTGSYEQYF.

V usage is TRBV5-1 and J usage is TRBJ2-3; D is perhaps TRBD1 (6 bases). V lost 0 bases to trimming and J lost 3 bases, with 8 bases between them. The germline gives CDR1 SGHRS, CDR2 YFSETQ. This CDR3 contains 14 residues. The CDR3 bases are TGCGCCAGCAGCTTGGGGACAGCGACAGATACGCAGTATTTT. It is translated as CASSLGTATDTQYF.

This rearrangement joins TRBV9 to TRBJ1-6; D might be TRBD1 (5 bases). The germline gives CDR1 SGDLS, CDR2 YYNGEE. The CDR3 sequence is 14 residues long. V lost 0 bases to trimming and J lost 6 bases, with 7 bases between them. DNA for the CDR3: TGTGCCAGCAGCGTAGGGACACTTAATTCACCCCTCCACTTT. This encodes CASSVGTLNSPLHF.

The J gene is TRBJ2-2, the V gene TRBV5-1, with D perhaps assigned TRBD1 or TRBD2 (5 bases each). In germline, CDR1 is SGHRS, CDR2 YFSETQ. The CDR3 is 15 residues long. The ends were cut back, 1 base at V and 1 base at J, with 8 bases in the middle. DNA for the CDR3: TGCGCCAGCAGCTTGTTGGGACGGAACACCGGGGAGCTGTTTTTT. Translated: CASSLLGRNTGELFF.

A note on this clone: Its ends do not fully match the called genes, so a read error is possible. The chain couples TRBV10-3 to TRBJ2-7, with D tentatively TRBD1 (6 bases). Germline lookup yields CDR1 ENHRY and CDR2 SYGVKD. CDR3 length: 12 residues. The CDR3 DNA follows: TGTGCCATCAGTGAGTCTGGGGACATGGAGAGGTTC. Encoded protein: CAISESGDMERF.

For this clone: The junction departs from germline at one end; a sequencing error may be responsible. V and J are TRBV6-1 and TRBJ2-5; D unresolved. CDR1 MNHNS and CDR2 SASEGT come from the germline V gene. The CDR3 is made up of 14 amino acids. The CDR3: CASSEDLGQETQYF. CDR3 bases: TGTGCCAGCAGCGAAGACCTAGGGCAAGAGACCCAGTACTTC.

This clone was seen many times. J is TRBJ1-4 and V is TRBV27; D is unclear. Germline-derived CDR1 and CDR2 are MNHEY and SMNVEV (reference sequence). CDR3 length equals 14 residues. V was clipped by 3 bases and J by 0 bases, with 5 bases between them. This CDR3 is CASSFVATNEKLFF. The CDR3 DNA follows: TGTGCCAGCAGTTTTGTTGCAACTAATGAAAAACTGTTTTTT.

V gene TRBV15 combines with J gene TRBJ2-5, with no clear D. Germline V gives CDR1 LNHNV, CDR2 YYDKDF (reference sequence). The CDR3 is made up of 14 amino acids. Trimming stripped 1 base from V and 2 bases from J, with 8 bases between. In nucleotides, the CDR3 is TGTGCCACCAGCAGAGCCGCCAGTCAAGAGACCCAGTACTTC. It yields the protein CATSRAASQETQYF.

As DNA, the CDR3 is TGCGCCAGCAGCTCCCCTACAGGGGACAATCAGCCCCAGCATTTT. Translated: CASSSPTGDNQPQHF. The chain employs TRBV5-1 and TRBJ1-5; 7 bases align to TRBD1. Per the germline V gene, CDR1 is SGHRS and CDR2 is YFSETQ. V shed 3 bases and J 3 bases; nucleotides not matched to a gene: 6. This CDR3 contains 15 residues.

The chain carries TRBV29-1 and TRBJ2-1; D is perhaps TRBD1 (6 bases). The CDR3 consists of 12 residues. Trimming stripped 7 bases from V and 9 bases from J, with 16 bases between. Germline V gene data show CDR1 as SQVTM and CDR2 as ANQGSEA. The DNA of the CDR3 is TGCAGCGCCCGCCCCAGGGGAGCTGAGCAGTTCTTC. Its protein product is CSARPRGAEQFF.

The genes are TRBV11-2 and TRBJ2-1; tentatively, D is TRBD1 (6 bases). This CDR3 comprises 15 residues. Between the trimmed V and J ends, which lost 8 bases and 5 bases, there was a span of 19 bases. The V gene's germline CDR1 is SGHAT and CDR2 FQNNGV. The DNA of the CDR3 is TGTGCCAGCGGGTCGCCGACAGGTATCAACAATGAGCAGTTCTTC. Translation gives CASGSPTGINNEQFF. The whole variable domain, remainder taken from reference TRBV11-2 and TRBJ2-1, is EAGVAQSPRYKIIEKRQSVAFWCNPISGHATLYWYQQILGQGPKLLIQFQNNGVVDDSQLPKDRFSAERLKGVDSTLKIQPAKLEDSAVYLCASGSPTGINNEQFFGPGTRLTVL.